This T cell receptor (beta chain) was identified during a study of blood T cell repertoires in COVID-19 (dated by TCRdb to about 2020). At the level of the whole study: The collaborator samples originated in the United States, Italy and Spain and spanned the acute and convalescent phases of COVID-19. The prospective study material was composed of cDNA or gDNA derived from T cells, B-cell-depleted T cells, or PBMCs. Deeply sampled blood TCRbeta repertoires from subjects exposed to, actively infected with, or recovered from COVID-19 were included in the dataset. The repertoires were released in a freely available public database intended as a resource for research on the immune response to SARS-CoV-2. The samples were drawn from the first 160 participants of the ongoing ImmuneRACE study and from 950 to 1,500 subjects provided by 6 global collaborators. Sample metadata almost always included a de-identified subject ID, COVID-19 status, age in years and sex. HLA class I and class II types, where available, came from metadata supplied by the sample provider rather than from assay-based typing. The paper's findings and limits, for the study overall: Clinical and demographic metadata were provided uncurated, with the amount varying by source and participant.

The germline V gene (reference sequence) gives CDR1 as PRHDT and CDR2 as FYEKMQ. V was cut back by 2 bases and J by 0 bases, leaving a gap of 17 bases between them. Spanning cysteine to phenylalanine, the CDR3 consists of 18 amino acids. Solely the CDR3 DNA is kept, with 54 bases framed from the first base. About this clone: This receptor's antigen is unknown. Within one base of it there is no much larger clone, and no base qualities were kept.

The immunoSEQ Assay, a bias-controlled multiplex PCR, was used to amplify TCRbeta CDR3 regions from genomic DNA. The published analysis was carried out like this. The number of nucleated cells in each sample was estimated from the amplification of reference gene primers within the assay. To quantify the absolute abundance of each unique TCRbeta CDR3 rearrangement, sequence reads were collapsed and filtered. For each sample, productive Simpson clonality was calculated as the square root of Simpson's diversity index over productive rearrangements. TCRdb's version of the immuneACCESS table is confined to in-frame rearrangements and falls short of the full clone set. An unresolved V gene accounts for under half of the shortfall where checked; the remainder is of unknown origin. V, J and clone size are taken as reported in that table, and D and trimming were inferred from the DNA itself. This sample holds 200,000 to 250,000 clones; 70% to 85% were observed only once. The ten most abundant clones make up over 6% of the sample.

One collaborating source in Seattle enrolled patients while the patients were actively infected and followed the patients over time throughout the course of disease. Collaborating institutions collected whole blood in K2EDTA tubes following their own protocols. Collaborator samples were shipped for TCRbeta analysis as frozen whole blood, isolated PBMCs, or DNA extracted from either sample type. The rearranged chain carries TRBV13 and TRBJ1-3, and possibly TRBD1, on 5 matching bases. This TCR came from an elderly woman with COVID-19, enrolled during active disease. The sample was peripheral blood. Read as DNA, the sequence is TGTGCCAGCAGCTTAAGGTCCCGACAGCCCATCTCTGGAAACACCATATATTTT. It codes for CASSLRSRQPISGNTIYF. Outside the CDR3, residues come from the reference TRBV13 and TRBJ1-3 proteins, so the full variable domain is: AAGVIQSPRHLIKEKRETATLKCYPIPRHDTVYWYQQGPGQDPQFLISFYEKMQSDKGSIPDRFSAQQFSDYHSELNMSSLELGDSALYFCASSLRSRQPISGNTIYFGEGSWLTVV.